Included here is one T cell receptor beta chain sequence, with context. In the source study's methods: Scientists estimated how many nucleated cells there were by amplifying reference gene primers. Assay used: immunoSEQ multiplex PCR; TCRdb lists only in-frame clones, some missing. V, J and clone size are those of that table, while D and trimming were read from the DNA. The sample lists 130,000 to 150,000 clones; roughly 85% were seen once. These data belong to a study of blood T cell repertoires in COVID-19. About the research overall: The samples span acute and convalescent COVID-19 from the United States, Italy and Spain. From T cells, B-cell-depleted T cells, or PBMCs came the material, which was cDNA or gDNA.

CDR3 length equals 13 residues. Germline V gives CDR1 PRHDT, CDR2 FYEKMQ (reference sequence). V trimming: 5 bases; J trimming: 3 bases; junction bases outside the gene matches: 4. The chain is built from TRBV13 and TRBJ2-7, with 7 bases lining up with TRBD2. Material for sequencing was peripheral blood. This TCR derives from a man aged 55-75 years with acute or convalescent COVID-19. The CDR3 reads CASSPAGDYEQYF. CDR3 nucleotides: TGTGCCAGCAGCCCCGCGGGAGACTACGAGCAGTACTTC.